This T cell receptor (beta chain) was sequenced for a study of PD-L1 blockade in urothelial cancer. Points from the study as a whole: Expansion of tumor-associated blood clones at 3 weeks was greater in durable-benefit patients.

To note about this clone: The antigen remains unidentified.

As to time point: pretreatment peripheral blood. Patients were living with locally advanced or metastatic urothelial carcinoma. Only in-frame clones appear in the TCRdb table, and some are missing; sequencing was by immunoSEQ multiplex PCR. The sample carries approximately 86,000 clones, approximately 86% recorded once. V trimming: 0 bases; J trimming: 4 bases; junction bases outside the gene matches: 11. Germline loops: CDR1 SGHRS, CDR2 YFSETQ. The length of the CDR3 is 17 residues. The TCR sequence derives from a man in his forties with urothelial cancer. The chain links TRBV5-1 to TRBJ1-1, with 8 nucleotides matching TRBD1. The sequencing here drew on PBMCs, taken around atezolizumab (anti-PD-L1) treatment. DNA for the CDR3: TGCGCCAGCAGCTTGGCCAGGGGGCCTTTTCAGATCACTGAAGCTTTCTTT. This sequence encodes CASSLARGPFQITEAFF. The full variable domain, in which reference TRBV5-1 and TRBJ1-1 provide the parts outside the CDR3, is KAGVTQTPRYLIKTRGQQVTLSCSPISGHRSVSWYQQTPGQGLQFLFEYFSETQRNKGNFPGRFSGRQFSNSRSEMNVSTLELGDSALYLCASSLARGPFQITEAFFGQGTRLTVV.